The entry below describes one T cell receptor (beta chain). Sequenced by immunoSEQ multiplex PCR; TCRdb stores in-frame clones only, minus some. Of hundreds of thousands of clones detected, 65% to 90% appear once; the ten largest clones hold around 12%. The CDR3 runs 14 residues. V lost 6 bases and J lost 6, with 18 bases in between. Germline V lookup: CDR1 SGDLS, CDR2 YYNGEE. This specimen belongs to a study of blood T cell repertoires in COVID-19. The TCR sequence derives from a woman aged 65 to 85 with COVID-19, enrolled during active disease. V usage is TRBV9 and J usage is TRBJ1-2; no reliable D call. The sample taken for sequencing was peripheral blood. This chain's CDR3 is CASTKAEVWNGYTF. CDR3 in DNA: TGTGCCAGCACCAAAGCGGAGGTTTGGAATGGCTACACCTTC.